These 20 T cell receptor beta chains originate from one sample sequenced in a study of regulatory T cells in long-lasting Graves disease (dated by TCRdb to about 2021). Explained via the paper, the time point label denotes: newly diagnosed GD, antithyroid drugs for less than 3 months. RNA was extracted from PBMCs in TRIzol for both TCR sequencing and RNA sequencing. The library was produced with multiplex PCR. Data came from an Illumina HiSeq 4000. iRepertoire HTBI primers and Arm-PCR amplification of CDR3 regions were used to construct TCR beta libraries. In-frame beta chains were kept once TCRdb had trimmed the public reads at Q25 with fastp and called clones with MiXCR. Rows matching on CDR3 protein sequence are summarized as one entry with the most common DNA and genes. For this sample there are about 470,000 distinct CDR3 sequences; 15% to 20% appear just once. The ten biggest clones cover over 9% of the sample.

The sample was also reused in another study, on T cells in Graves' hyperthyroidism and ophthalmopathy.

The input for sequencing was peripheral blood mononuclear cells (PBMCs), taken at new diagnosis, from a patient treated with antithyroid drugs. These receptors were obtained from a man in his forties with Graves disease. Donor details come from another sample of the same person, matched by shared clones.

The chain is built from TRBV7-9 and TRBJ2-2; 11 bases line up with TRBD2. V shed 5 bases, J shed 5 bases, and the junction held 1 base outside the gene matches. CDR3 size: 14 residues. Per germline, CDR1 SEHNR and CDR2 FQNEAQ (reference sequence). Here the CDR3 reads CASSRTSGTGELFF. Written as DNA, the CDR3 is TGTGCCAGCAGCAGGACTAGCGGGACCGGGGAGCTGTTTTTT.

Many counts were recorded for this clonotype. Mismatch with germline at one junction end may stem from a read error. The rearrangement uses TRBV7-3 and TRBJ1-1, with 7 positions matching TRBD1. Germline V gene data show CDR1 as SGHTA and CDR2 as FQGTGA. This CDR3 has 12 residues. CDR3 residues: CASSQGQAVLVF. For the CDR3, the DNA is TGTGCCAGCAGCCAAGGACAGGCTGTGCTAGTCTTT.

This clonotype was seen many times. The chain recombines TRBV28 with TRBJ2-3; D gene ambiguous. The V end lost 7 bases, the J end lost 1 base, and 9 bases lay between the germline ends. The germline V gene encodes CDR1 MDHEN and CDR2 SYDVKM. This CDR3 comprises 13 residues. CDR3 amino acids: CASMNPGTDTQYF. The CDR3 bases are TGTGCCAGCATGAACCCTGGCACAGATACGCAGTATTTT. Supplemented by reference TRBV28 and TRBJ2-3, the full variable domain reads DVKVTQSSRYLVKRTGEKVFLECVQDMDHENMFWYRQDPGLGLRLIYFSYDVKMKEKGDIPEGYSVSREKKERFSLILESASTNQTSMYLCASMNPGTDTQYFGPGTRLTVL.

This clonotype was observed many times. CDR3 sequence: CASSVWASGENEQFF. CDR3 coding DNA: TGTGCCAGCAGTGTTTGGGCTAGCGGGGAGAATGAGCAGTTCTTC. The chain has TRBV2 and TRBJ2-1; 9 bases match TRBD2. Germline CDR1 reads SNHLY; CDR2 reads FYNNEI. Trimming at V came to 4 bases and at J to 7 bases, leaving 8 bases not matched to a gene. This CDR3 spans 15 amino acids.

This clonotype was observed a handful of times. The CDR3 DNA is TGTGCCACCAGTGACCCAACAGGGAGAGGCCCTGGGGCCAACGTCCTGACTTTC. This encodes CATSDPTGRGPGANVLTF. This chain connects TRBV24-1 to TRBJ2-6, with D possibly matching TRBD1 (6 bases). CDR1 is KGHDR, CDR2 SFDVKD, per germline. V dropped 4 bases and J dropped 2 bases, with 17 bases sitting between them. The CDR3 length is 18 residues.

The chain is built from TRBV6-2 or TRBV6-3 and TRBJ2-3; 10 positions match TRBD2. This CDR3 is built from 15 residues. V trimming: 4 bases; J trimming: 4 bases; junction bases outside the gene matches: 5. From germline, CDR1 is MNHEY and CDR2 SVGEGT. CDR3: CASSLAGGWSDTQYF. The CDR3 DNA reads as TGTGCCAGCAGTTTAGCGGGAGGCTGGTCAGATACGCAGTATTTT.

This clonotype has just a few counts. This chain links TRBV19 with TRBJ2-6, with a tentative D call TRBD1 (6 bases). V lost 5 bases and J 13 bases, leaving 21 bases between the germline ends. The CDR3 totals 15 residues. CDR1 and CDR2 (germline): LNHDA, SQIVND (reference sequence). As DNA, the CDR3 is TGTGCCAGTAGTGGACGCAGGACAGAAGCCAGGGTCCTGACTTTC. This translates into CASSGRRTEARVLTF.

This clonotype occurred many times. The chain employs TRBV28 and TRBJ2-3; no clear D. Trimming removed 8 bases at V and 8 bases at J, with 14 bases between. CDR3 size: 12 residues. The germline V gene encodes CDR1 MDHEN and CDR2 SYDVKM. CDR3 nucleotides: TGTGCCAGCGGCGATCAGGCGGTTACGCAGTATTTT. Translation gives CASGDQAVTQYF.

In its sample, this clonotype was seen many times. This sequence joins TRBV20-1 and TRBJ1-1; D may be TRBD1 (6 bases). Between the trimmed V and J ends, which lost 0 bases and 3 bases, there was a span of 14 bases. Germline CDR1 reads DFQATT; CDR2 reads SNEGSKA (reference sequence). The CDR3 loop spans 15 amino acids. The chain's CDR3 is CSARDRRKGDTEAFF. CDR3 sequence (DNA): TGCAGTGCTAGAGATCGGCGGAAGGGGGACACTGAAGCTTTCTTT.

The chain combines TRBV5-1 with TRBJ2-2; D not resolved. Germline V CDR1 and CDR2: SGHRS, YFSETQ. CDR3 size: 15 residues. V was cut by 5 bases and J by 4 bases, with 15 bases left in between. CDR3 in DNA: TGCGCCAGCAGTTCGCGGACGGCGACCACCGGGGAGCTGTTTTTT. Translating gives CASSSRTATTGELFF. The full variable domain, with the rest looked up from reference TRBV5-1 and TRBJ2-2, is KAGVTQTPRYLIKTRGQQVTLSCSPISGHRSVSWYQQTPGQGLQFLFEYFSETQRNKGNFPGRFSGRQFSNSRSEMNVSTLELGDSALYLCASSSRTATTGELFFGEGSRLTVL.

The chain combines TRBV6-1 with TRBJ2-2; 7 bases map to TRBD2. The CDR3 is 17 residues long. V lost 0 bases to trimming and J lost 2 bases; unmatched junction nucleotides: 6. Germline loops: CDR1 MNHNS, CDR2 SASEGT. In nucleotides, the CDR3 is TGTGCCAGCAGTGAAGCGTGGGCTAGCGGTAACACCGGGGAGCTGTTTTTT. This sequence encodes CASSEAWASGNTGELFF.

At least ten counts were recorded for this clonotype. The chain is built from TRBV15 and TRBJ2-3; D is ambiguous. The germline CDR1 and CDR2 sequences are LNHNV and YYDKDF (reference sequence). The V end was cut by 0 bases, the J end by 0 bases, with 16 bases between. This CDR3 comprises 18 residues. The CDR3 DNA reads TGTGCCACCAGCAGAGATTTATCGACGCTTACTAGCACAGATACGCAGTATTTT. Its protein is CATSRDLSTLTSTDTQYF. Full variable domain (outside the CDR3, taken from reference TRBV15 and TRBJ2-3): DAMVIQNPRYQVTQFGKPVTLSCSQTLNHNVMYWYQQKSSQAPKLLFHYYDKDFNNEADTPDNFQSRRPNTSFCFLDIRSPGLGDTAMYLCATSRDLSTLTSTDTQYFGPGTRLTVL.

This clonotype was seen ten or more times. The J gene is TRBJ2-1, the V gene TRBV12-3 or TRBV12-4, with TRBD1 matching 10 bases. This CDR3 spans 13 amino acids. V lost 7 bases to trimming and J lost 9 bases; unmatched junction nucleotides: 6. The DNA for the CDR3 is TGTGCCAGCACCTCGACAGGGGGCTTTGAGCAGTTCTTC. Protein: CASTSTGGFEQFF.

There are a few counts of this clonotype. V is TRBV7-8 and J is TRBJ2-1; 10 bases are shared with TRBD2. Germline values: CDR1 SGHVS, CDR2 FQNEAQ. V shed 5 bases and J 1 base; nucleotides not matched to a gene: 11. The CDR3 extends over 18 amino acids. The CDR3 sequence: CASSPRSGRAGSYNEQFF. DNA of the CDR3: TGTGCCAGCAGCCCCCGAAGCGGGAGGGCCGGGTCCTACAATGAGCAGTTCTTC.

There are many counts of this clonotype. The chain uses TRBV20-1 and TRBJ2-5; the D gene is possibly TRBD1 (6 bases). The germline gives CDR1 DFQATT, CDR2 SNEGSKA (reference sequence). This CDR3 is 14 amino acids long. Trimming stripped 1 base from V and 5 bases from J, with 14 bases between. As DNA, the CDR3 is TGCAGTGCTAGAGGCCTACAGGGCAGGGAGACCCAGTACTTC. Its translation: CSARGLQGRETQYF.

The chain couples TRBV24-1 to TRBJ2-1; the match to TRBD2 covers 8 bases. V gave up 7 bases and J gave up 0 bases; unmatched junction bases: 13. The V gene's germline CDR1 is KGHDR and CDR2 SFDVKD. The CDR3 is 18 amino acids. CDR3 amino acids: CATRGVVAGTSSYNEQFF. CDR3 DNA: TGTGCCACCAGAGGGGTGGTAGCGGGAACTAGCTCCTACAATGAGCAGTTCTTC.

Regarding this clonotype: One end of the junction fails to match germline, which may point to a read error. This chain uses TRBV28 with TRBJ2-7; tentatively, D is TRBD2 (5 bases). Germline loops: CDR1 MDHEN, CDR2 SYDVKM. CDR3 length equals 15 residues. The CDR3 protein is CASRFGGRPSYEQYF. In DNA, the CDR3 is TGTGCCAGCCGTTTTGGAGGTCGGCCCTCCTACGAGCAGTACTTC.

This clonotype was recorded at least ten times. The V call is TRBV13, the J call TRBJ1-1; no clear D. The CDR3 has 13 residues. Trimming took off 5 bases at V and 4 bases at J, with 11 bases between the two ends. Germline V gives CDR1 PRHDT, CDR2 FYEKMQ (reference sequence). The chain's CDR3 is CASSPRWGTEAFF. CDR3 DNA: TGTGCCAGCAGCCCGCGGTGGGGCACTGAAGCTTTCTTT.

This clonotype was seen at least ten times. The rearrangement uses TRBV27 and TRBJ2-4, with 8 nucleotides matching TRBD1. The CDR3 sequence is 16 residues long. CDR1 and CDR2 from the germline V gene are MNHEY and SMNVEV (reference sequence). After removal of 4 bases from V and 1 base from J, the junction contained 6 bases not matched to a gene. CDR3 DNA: TGTGCCAGCAGTTCAGGACAGGGATTGGCCAAAAACATTCAGTACTTC. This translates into CASSSGQGLAKNIQYF.

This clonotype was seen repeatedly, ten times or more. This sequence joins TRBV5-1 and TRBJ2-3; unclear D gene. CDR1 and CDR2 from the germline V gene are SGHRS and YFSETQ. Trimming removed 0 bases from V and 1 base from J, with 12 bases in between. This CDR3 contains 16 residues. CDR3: CASSLVAGSGTDTQYF. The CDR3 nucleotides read TGCGCCAGCAGCTTGGTAGCAGGCAGTGGCACAGATACGCAGTATTTT. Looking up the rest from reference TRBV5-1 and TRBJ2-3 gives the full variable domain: KAGVTQTPRYLIKTRGQQVTLSCSPISGHRSVSWYQQTPGQGLQFLFEYFSETQRNKGNFPGRFSGRQFSNSRSEMNVSTLELGDSALYLCASSLVAGSGTDTQYFGPGTRLTVL.